Listed here are 24 T cell receptor beta chains from one sample, sequenced in a study of blood T cells in healthy people across ages. A J-beta primer mix and a sample-barcoded 5' primer were used in a second PCR of about 7 to 11 cycles. TCRdb redid the calling of the 5' RACE reads with MiXCR, one entry per CDR3 protein. The sample lists around 1.5 million distinct CDR3 sequences, 59% seen once, with over 5% in the top ten. Sequenced sample: blood. The receptors come from a young man in good health.

The V call is TRBV11-2, the J call TRBJ2-3, with 7 bases that match TRBD1. Germline-derived CDR1 and CDR2 are SGHAT and FQNNGV. V lost 3 bases and J lost 3; bases outside the gene matches: 9. The CDR3 covers 16 residues. The CDR3 DNA follows: TGTGCCAGCAGCTTCGGACAGGCCGGCCGGACAGATACGCAGTATTTT. This codes for CASSFGQAGRTDTQYF.

This rearrangement joins TRBV20-1 to TRBJ1-4; D call uncertain. V lost 1 base to trimming and J lost 7 bases, with 10 bases between them. Germline CDR1 DFQATT, CDR2 SNEGSKA (reference sequence). CDR3 length: 13 residues. The DNA of the CDR3 is TGCAGTGCTAGAGGAGGGTGGGGTGAAAAACTGTTTTTT. Amino acid sequence: CSARGGWGEKLFF.

The CDR3 is CSVRGSSEIYEQYF. CDR3 nucleotide sequence: TGCAGCGTCAGGGGGAGTTCGGAGATCTACGAGCAGTACTTC. The rearrangement joins TRBV29-1 to TRBJ2-7; 7 nucleotides match TRBD1. From germline, CDR1 is SQVTM and CDR2 ANQGSEA. The CDR3 is made up of 14 amino acids. Trimming removed 6 bases from V and 3 bases from J; junction bases left unmatched: 11.

This clonotype was counted only a few times. The chain has TRBV12-3 or TRBV12-4 and TRBJ1-2; TRBD1 might be the D (6 bases). V lost 6 bases and J lost 3, with 14 bases in between. The CDR3 covers 14 residues. The CDR3 nucleotides are TGTGCCAGCAGACCCCCGAGGACAGACTATGGCTACACCTTC. Translation: CASRPPRTDYGYTF.

The count of this clonotype is one. The V and J genes are TRBV20-1 and TRBJ2-7; D might be TRBD1 (6 bases). CDR1 and CDR2 from the germline V gene are DFQATT and SNEGSKA (reference sequence). V dropped 1 base and J dropped 0 bases, with 16 bases sitting between them. This CDR3 comprises 16 residues. In DNA, the CDR3 is TGCAGTGCTAGAGCCCCCCAGGGGCCCAGCTCCTACGAGCAGTACTTC. Translated: CSARAPQGPSSYEQYF.

This rearrangement joins TRBV7-9 to TRBJ2-7, with D uncertain. V lost 3 bases and J 5 bases, leaving 14 bases between the germline ends. The CDR3 contains 14 residues. The germline V gene has CDR1 SEHNR and CDR2 FQNEAQ (reference sequence). The CDR3 region has the DNA TGTGCCAGCAGCTTCACCAAACAAGGCGACGAGCAGTACTTC. Translated: CASSFTKQGDEQYF.

Only a few counts were recorded for this clonotype. The chain has TRBV4-3 and TRBJ1-2, with unresolved D. This CDR3 spans 13 amino acids. The germline CDR1 and CDR2 sequences are LGHNA and YSLEER. Deletions cut 3 bases from V and 7 bases from J, with 12 bases between. CDR3 amino acids: CASSHRTSRGYTF. CDR3 sequence (DNA): TGCGCCAGCAGCCACAGAACCTCTCGTGGCTACACCTTC.

This clonotype was observed a few times. CDR3 DNA sequence: TGCAGTGCTAGTCGGCAGGGAAAACCCGGGGAGCTGTTTTTT. This gives the protein CSASRQGKPGELFF. J is TRBJ2-2 and V is TRBV20-1; TRBD1 might be the D (5 bases). CDR1 is DFQATT and CDR2 is SNEGSKA in the germline V gene (reference sequence). The CDR3 runs to 14 residues. The germline V and J ends were trimmed by 3 bases and 6 bases, with 14 bases remaining between them.

The V call is TRBV28, the J call TRBJ2-5; D is uncertain. The J call is in doubt because the DNA end fits TRBJ2-7 better. CDR3 size: 12 residues. Germline V gives CDR1 MDHEN, CDR2 SYDVKM. DNA for the CDR3: TGTGCCAGCAGTCCGAATGGGTTCGAGCAGTACTTC. Its protein product is CASSPNGFEQYF.

This clonotype was seen just once. The chain couples TRBV2 to TRBJ2-3, with no clear D. Trimming shortened V by 6 bases and J by 4 bases, and 14 bases separated the two germline ends. CDR3 size: 14 residues. The germline gives CDR1 SNHLY, CDR2 FYNNEI. Written as DNA, the CDR3 is TGTGCCAGCAGGTCTTCGAAGGCCTCAGATACGCAGTATTTT. Translating it yields CASRSSKASDTQYF.

The rearrangement uses TRBV4-2 and TRBJ2-7; 9 bases map to TRBD1. The germline V gene has CDR1 LGHNA and CDR2 YNFKEQ. This CDR3 has 15 amino acids. With V trimmed by 2 bases and J by 7 bases, 9 bases remained unmatched. CDR3 sequence reads: CASSQPGTGYNEQYF. CDR3 nucleotide sequence: TGTGCCAGCAGCCAACCCGGGACAGGGTACAATGAGCAGTACTTC.

This clonotype appeared a few times. The chain links TRBV20-1 to TRBJ2-5; tentatively, D is TRBD2 (6 bases). The DNA end is a closer match to TRBJ2-7, so the J assignment may be wrong. This CDR3 region has 10 residues. The V gene's germline CDR1 is DFQATT and CDR2 SNEGSKA (reference sequence). This chain's CDR3 is CSHQRDEQYF. CDR3 nucleotide sequence: TGCAGTCACCAGCGGGACGAGCAGTACTTC.

The V and J genes are TRBV5-5 and TRBJ2-1; D call uncertain. Germline CDR1 is SGHKS and CDR2 is YYEKEE (reference sequence). V was pared by 4 bases and J by 0 bases, with 14 bases between. The CDR3 runs to 16 residues. This CDR3 is CASSPPKVRSYNEQFF. In DNA, the CDR3 is TGTGCCAGCAGCCCTCCCAAGGTTCGCTCCTACAATGAGCAGTTCTTC.

V usage is TRBV6-2 or TRBV6-3 and J usage is TRBJ2-1, with D perhaps matching TRBD1 or TRBD2 (5 bases each). The germline CDR1 and CDR2 sequences are MNHEY and SVGEGT. The ends were cut back, 6 bases at V and 1 base at J, with 16 bases in the middle. CDR3 length: 16 residues. The CDR3 loop is CASRAPPGTSYNEQFF. CDR3 nucleotide sequence: TGTGCCAGCAGAGCCCCTCCGGGGACGTCCTACAATGAGCAGTTCTTC.

CDR3 nucleotides: TGCAGTGCTACCGACAGGGGAAGTTGGTACGAGCAGTACTTC. Translation: CSATDRGSWYEQYF. The V gene is TRBV20-1, the J gene TRBJ2-7; 8 bases line up with TRBD1. Looked up from germline, CDR1 is DFQATT and CDR2 is SNEGSKA (reference sequence). V trimming: 4 bases; J trimming: 4 bases; junction bases outside the gene matches: 9. The CDR3 is made up of 14 amino acids.

Written as DNA, the CDR3 is TGCGCCAGCAGCCAAGAACCTAGCGGGAGTACAGATACGCAGTATTTT. This sequence encodes CASSQEPSGSTDTQYF. V is TRBV4-1 and J is TRBJ2-3; 10 positions match TRBD2. Looked up from germline, CDR1 is MGHRA and CDR2 is YSYEKL. The CDR3 covers 16 residues. V lost 0 bases, J lost 3 bases, and 3 bases stayed unmatched.

The chain employs TRBV25-1 and TRBJ1-2, with TRBD1 matching 7 bases. After removal of 6 bases from V and 4 bases from J, the junction contained 11 bases not matched to a gene. Germline V gene lookup returns CDR1 MGHDK and CDR2 SYGVNS. The CDR3 length is 15 residues. CDR3 loop: CASSPRQGVGYGYTF. The DNA for the CDR3 is TGTGCCAGCAGCCCTCGGCAGGGGGTAGGCTATGGCTACACCTTC.

V is TRBV6-5 and J is TRBJ1-2, with D perhaps matching TRBD1 (5 bases). Germline V lookup: CDR1 MNHEY, CDR2 SVGAGI. The CDR3 loop spans 15 amino acids. V lost 5 bases and J lost 3, with 16 bases in between. The CDR3 loop is CASSTGQFSHYGYTF. CDR3 sequence (DNA): TGTGCCAGCAGTACTGGACAATTCTCCCACTATGGCTACACCTTC.

The rearrangement links TRBV20-1 to TRBJ2-3; 7 bases map to TRBD2. Germline V lookup: CDR1 DFQATT, CDR2 SNEGSKA (reference sequence). The CDR3 is 16 residues long. With 3 bases clipped from V and 3 bases from J, the junction kept 12 bases outside the gene matches. The CDR3 protein is CSARGGVGGSTDTQYF. The CDR3 region has the DNA TGCAGTGCTAGGGGGGGGGTTGGAGGGTCAACAGATACGCAGTATTTT.

The V gene is TRBV6-6, the J gene TRBJ2-4; 7 bases are shared with TRBD1. V lost 4 bases to trimming and J lost 1 base; unmatched junction nucleotides: 10. This CDR3 spans 17 amino acids. The V gene's germline CDR1 is MNHNY and CDR2 SVGAGI (reference sequence). The CDR3 here is CASSSLNDRDAKNIQYF. The CDR3 DNA sequence: TGTGCCAGCAGTTCCTTAAATGACAGGGATGCCAAAAACATTCAGTACTTC.

This clonotype was counted many times. The gene calls are TRBV29-1 and TRBJ2-7; 7 bases are shared with TRBD1. The V and J ends lost 4 bases and 4 bases, in that order; junction bases with no gene match: 4. The germline V gene encodes CDR1 SQVTM and CDR2 ANQGSEA. This CDR3 region has 12 residues. CDR3 region: CSVGQGAYEQYF. The DNA of the CDR3 is TGCAGCGTTGGACAGGGTGCATACGAGCAGTACTTC.

The V and J genes are TRBV20-1 and TRBJ2-1, with 15 bases matching TRBD2. The V segment lost 0 bases and the J segment 3 bases; nucleotides outside the gene matches: 6. The CDR3 runs to 18 residues. Germline V gene sequence: CDR1 DFQATT, CDR2 SNEGSKA (reference sequence). The CDR3 region has the DNA TGCAGTGCTAGAGATCCGGGACTAGCGGGAGGCCTCTACAATGAGCAGTTCTTC. The encoded protein is CSARDPGLAGGLYNEQFF.

This clonotype showed up just a few times. The chain combines TRBV7-2 with TRBJ2-3; D may be TRBD2 (7 bases). The germline gives CDR1 SGHTA, CDR2 FQGNSA. Trimming left V 2 bases short and J 0 bases short, with 15 bases between. There are 17 residues in the CDR3. CDR3 region: CASSLRGGLTSTDTQYF. In DNA, the CDR3 is TGTGCCAGCAGCTTAAGGGGGGGACTTACTAGCACAGATACGCAGTATTTT.

The chain recombines TRBV6-5 with TRBJ2-7; TRBD1 agrees at 7 bases. With 0 bases clipped from V and 3 bases from J, the junction kept 5 bases outside the gene matches. The CDR3 is 15 amino acids. The germline V gene has CDR1 MNHEY and CDR2 SVGAGI. CDR3 DNA: TGTGCCAGCAGTTACTCTAGACAGGGTGACTACGAGCAGTACTTC. Translated, it gives CASSYSRQGDYEQYF.